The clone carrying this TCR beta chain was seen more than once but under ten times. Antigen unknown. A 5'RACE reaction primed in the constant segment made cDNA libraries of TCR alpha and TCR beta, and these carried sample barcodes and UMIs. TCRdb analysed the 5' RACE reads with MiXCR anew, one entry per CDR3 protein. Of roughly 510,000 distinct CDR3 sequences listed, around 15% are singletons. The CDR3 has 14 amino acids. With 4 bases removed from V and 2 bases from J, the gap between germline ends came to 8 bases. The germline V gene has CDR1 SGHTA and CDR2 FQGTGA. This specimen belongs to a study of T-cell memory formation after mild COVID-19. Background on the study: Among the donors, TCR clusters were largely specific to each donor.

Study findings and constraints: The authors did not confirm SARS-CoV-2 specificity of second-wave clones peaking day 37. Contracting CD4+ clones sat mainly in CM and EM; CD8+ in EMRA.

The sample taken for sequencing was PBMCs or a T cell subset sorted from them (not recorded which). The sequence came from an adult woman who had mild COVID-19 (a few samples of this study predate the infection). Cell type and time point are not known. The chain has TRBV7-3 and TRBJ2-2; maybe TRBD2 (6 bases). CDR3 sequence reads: CASSWDLNTGELFF. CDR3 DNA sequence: TGTGCCAGCAGCTGGGACTTAAACACCGGGGAGCTGTTTTTT.